This T cell receptor beta chain was captured by sequencing in a study of blood T cell repertoires in COVID-19 (dated by TCRdb to between 2020 and 2021). For the study in its entirety: The collaborator samples originated in the United States, Italy and Spain and spanned the acute and convalescent phases of COVID-19. HLA class I and class II types, where available, came from metadata supplied by the sample provider rather than from assay-based typing. Deeply sampled blood TCRbeta repertoires from subjects exposed to, actively infected with, or recovered from COVID-19 were included in the dataset. The material from the prospective study consisted of cDNA or gDNA derived from T cells, B-cell-depleted T cells, or PBMCs. The sample metadata nearly always contained a de-identified subject ID, COVID-19 status, age in years and sex. Samples came from the ongoing ImmuneRACE study (first 160 participants) plus 1,254 subjects from 6 global collaborators. The repertoires were made available in a free public database intended to serve as a resource for research on the immune response to SARS-CoV-2.

Clipping removes 4 bases from V and 3 bases from J, with 4 as the unmatched junction base count. Taken from cysteine to phenylalanine, the CDR3 has 15 residues. The DNA shown is the 45-base CDR3, in frame from base 1. For CDR1 and CDR2, the germline V gene lists WSHSY and SAAADI. The immunoSEQ Assay, a bias-controlled multiplex PCR, was used to amplify TCRbeta CDR3 regions from genomic DNA. From the authors' description of their analysis: Within the assay, amplification of reference gene primers was used to estimate how many nucleated cells each sample contained. To quantify the absolute abundance of each unique TCRbeta CDR3 rearrangement, sequence reads were collapsed and filtered. For each sample, productive Simpson clonality was calculated by taking the square root of Simpson's diversity index across productive rearrangements. TCRdb provides this immuneACCESS table in a form limited to in-frame rearrangements. Some clones are lacking; in checked studies, under half of them reflect an unresolved V gene, and why the rest are absent is not known. That table furnishes V, J and clone size, whereas the DNA furnished D and trimming. The sample table shows roughly 250,000 clones, and 70% to 90% are seen once. The top ten constitute 0.87% of the sample.

Study-wide conclusions, independent of this receptor: The amount of clinical and demographic metadata varied by source and participant and was provided uncurated.

As for this clone: Its antigen remains undetermined. No quality values exist for individual bases; no much larger clone is one base distant.

At one collaborating source in Seattle, patients were enrolled during active infection and were followed longitudinally through the course of disease. Each collaborating institution followed its own protocols to collect whole blood in K2EDTA tubes. For TCRbeta analysis, collaborators shipped samples in one of three forms: frozen whole blood, isolated PBMCs, or DNA extracted from either of those sample types. The chain links TRBV10-2 with TRBJ1-5, with 9 junctional bases fitting TRBD1. This TCR was sampled from a human donor with COVID-19, enrolled during active disease. The donor label of this sample is uncertain. Sequenced input: peripheral blood. The CDR3 loop reads CASSATGGFNQPQHF. At the DNA level, the sequence is TGCGCCAGCAGTGCTACAGGGGGCTTCAATCAGCCCCAGCATTTT.